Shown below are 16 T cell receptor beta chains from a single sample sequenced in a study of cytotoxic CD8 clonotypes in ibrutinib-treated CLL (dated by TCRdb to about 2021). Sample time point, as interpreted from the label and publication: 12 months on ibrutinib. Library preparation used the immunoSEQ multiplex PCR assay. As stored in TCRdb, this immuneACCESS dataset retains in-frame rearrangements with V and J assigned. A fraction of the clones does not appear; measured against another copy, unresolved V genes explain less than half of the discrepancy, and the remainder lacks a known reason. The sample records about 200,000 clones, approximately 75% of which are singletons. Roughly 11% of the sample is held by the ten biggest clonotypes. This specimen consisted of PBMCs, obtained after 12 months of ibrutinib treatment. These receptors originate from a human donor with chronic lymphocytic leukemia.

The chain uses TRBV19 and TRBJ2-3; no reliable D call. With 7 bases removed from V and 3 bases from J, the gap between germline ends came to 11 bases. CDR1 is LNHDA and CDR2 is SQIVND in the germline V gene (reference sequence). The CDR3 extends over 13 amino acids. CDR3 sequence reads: CASTLKGTDTQYF. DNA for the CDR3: TGTGCCAGTACCCTCAAAGGGACAGATACGCAGTATTTT. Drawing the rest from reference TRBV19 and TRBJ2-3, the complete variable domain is DGGITQSPKYLFRKEGQNVTLSCEQNLNHDAMYWYRQDPGQGLRLIYYSQIVNDFQKGDIAEGYSVSREKKESFPLTVTSAQKNPTAFYLCASTLKGTDTQYFGPGTRLTVL.

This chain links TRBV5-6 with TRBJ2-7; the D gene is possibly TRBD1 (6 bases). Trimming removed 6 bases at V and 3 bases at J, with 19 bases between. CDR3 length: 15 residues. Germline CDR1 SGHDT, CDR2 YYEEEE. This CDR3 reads CASKEQGKGFYEQYF. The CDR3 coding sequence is TGTGCCAGCAAGGAACAGGGAAAAGGCTTCTACGAGCAGTACTTC. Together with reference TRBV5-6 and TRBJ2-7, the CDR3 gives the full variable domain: DAGVTQSPTHLIKTRGQQVTLRCSPKSGHDTVSWYQQALGQGPQFIFQYYEEEERQRGNFPDRFSGHQFPNYSSELNVNALLLGDSALYLCASKEQGKGFYEQYFGPGTRLTVT.

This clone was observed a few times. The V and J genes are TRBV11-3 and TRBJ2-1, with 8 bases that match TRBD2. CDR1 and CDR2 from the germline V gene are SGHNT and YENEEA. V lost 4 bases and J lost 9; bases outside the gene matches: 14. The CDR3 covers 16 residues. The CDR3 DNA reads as TGTGCCAGCAGCTCTGGTCGGGGCGGGAGGTTGGGTGAGCAGTTCTTC. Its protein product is CASSSGRGGRLGEQFF.

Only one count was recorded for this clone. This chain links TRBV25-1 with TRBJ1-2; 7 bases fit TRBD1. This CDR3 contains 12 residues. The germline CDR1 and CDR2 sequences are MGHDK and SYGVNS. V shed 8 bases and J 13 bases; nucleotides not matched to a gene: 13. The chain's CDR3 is CASLLQGGPLTF. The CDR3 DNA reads TGTGCCAGCCTATTGCAGGGGGGGCCCCTCACCTTC.

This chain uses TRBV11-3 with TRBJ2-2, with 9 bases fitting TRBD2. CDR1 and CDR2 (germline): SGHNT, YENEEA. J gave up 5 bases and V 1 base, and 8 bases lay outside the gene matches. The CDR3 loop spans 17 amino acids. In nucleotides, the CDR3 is TGTGCCAGCAGCTTAGGGGGACTAGCAGGTTGGACCGGGGAGCTGTTTTTT. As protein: CASSLGGLAGWTGELFF.

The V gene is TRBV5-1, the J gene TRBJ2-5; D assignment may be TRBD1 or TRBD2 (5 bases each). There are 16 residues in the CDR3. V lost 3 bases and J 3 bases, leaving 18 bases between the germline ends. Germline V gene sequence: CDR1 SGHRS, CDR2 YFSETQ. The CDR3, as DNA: TGCGCCAGCAGCTCGGGAACAGGAATACGGGAAGAGACCCAGTACTTC. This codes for CASSSGTGIREETQYF.

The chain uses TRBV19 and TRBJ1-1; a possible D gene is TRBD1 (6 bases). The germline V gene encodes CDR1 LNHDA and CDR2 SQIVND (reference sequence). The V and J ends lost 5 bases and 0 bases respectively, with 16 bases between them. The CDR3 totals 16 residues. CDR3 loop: CASSAQTGLMNTEAFF. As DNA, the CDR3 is TGTGCCAGTAGTGCCCAGACAGGACTAATGAACACTGAAGCTTTCTTT. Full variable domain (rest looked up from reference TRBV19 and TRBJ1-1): DGGITQSPKYLFRKEGQNVTLSCEQNLNHDAMYWYRQDPGQGLRLIYYSQIVNDFQKGDIAEGYSVSREKKESFPLTVTSAQKNPTAFYLCASSAQTGLMNTEAFFGQGTRLTVV.

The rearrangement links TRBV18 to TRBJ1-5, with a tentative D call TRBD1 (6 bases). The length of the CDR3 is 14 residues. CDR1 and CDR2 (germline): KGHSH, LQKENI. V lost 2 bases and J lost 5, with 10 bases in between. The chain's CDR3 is CASSPGQTYQPQHF. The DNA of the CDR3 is TGTGCCAGCTCACCAGGACAGACTTATCAGCCCCAGCATTTT.

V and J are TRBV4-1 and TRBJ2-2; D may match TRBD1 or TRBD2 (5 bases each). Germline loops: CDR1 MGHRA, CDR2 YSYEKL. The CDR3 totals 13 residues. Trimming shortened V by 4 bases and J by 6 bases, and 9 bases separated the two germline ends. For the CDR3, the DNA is TGCGCCAGCAGCCCCCGGGGCTCCGGGGAGCTGTTTTTT. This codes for CASSPRGSGELFF.

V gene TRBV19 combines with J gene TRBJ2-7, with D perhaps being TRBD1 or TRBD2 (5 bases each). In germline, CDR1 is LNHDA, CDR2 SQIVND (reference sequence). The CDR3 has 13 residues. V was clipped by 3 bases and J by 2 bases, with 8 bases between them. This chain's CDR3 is CASSMLGAYEQYF. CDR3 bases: TGTGCCAGTAGTATGTTGGGGGCCTACGAGCAGTACTTC.

The CDR3 here is CASRGLAGHQETQYF. In DNA form, the CDR3 reads TGTGCCAGCAGGGGACTAGCGGGACACCAAGAGACCCAGTACTTC. The V call is TRBV7-8, the J call TRBJ2-5, with 13 positions matching TRBD2. Germline assignment: CDR1 SGHVS and CDR2 FQNEAQ. The CDR3 is 15 amino acids. V dropped 6 bases and J dropped 0; count of bases not matched to a gene: 1.

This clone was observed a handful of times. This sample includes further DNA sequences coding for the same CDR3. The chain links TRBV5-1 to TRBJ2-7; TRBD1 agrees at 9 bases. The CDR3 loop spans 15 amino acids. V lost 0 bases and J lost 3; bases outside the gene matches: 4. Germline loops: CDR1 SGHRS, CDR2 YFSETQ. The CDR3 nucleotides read TGCGCCAGCAGCTTGGAAGGGACAGGGTACTACGAGCAGTACTTC. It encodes CASSLEGTGYYEQYF.

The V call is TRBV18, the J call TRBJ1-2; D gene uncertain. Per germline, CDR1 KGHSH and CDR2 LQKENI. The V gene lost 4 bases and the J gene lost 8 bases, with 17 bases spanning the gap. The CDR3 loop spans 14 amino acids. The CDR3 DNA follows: TGTGCCAGCTCACTACAATGGGCCCTATGGGGCTACACCTTC. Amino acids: CASSLQWALWGYTF.

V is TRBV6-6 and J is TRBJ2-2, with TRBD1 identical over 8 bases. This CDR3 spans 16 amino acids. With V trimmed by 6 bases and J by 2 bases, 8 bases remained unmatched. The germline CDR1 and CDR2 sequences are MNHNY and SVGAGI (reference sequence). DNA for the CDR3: TGTGCCAGCAGCGCAGGACAGGGACTTAACACCGGGGAGCTGTTTTTT. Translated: CASSAGQGLNTGELFF.

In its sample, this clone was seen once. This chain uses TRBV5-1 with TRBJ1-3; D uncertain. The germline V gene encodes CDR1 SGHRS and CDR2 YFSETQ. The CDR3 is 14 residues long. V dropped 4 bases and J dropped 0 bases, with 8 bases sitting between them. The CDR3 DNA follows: TGCGCCAGCAGCCTGGATAACTCTGGAAACACCATATATTTT. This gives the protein CASSLDNSGNTIYF.

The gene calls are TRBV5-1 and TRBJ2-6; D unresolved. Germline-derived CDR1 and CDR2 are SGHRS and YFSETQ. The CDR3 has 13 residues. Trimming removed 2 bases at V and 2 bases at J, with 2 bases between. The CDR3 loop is CASSFAGANVLTF. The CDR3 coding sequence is TGCGCCAGCAGCTTCGCTGGGGCCAACGTCCTGACTTTC. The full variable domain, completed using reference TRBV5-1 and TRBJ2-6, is KAGVTQTPRYLIKTRGQQVTLSCSPISGHRSVSWYQQTPGQGLQFLFEYFSETQRNKGNFPGRFSGRQFSNSRSEMNVSTLELGDSALYLCASSFAGANVLTFGAGSRLTVL.